The present T cell receptor beta chain was sequenced within a study of blood T cell repertoires in COVID-19. Overall study: Whether acute or convalescent, the COVID-19 samples came from the United States, Italy and Spain. PBMCs, B-cell-depleted T cells, or T cells provided the cDNA or gDNA that made up the material.

In the authors' methods: Cell counts per sample came from amplifying reference gene primers. Assay: immunoSEQ multiplex PCR; the TCRdb copy retains only in-frame clones and omits some. V and J calls and clone size follow that table, whereas D and trimming were derived from the DNA. Of about 330,000 clones in the sample, more than 75% were seen once. CDR1 and CDR2 (germline): LNHDA, SQIVND (reference sequence). The V gene end was trimmed by 4 bases and the J gene end by 4 bases; junction bases not matched to a gene: 3. The CDR3 has 13 residues. Adults between about 18 and 95 years of age took part from about 24 US areas.

The V call is TRBV19, the J call TRBJ1-2; 7 nucleotides align to TRBD1. The sequence was obtained from a woman aged 25 to 39 who had recovered from COVID-19. Input material: PBMCs or T cells enriched from blood (not recorded which). Written as DNA, the CDR3 is TGTGCCAGTAGTAGGACAGGAACCTATGGCTACACCTTC. Amino acids: CASSRTGTYGYTF.